Sequencing of this T cell receptor beta chain was carried out in a study of a mutant IDH1 vaccine in newly diagnosed glioma. Study at large: Vaccine dosing followed radiotherapy by 4-6 weeks, or accompanied temozolomide cycles. Those enrolled had earlier been treated with radiotherapy, temozolomide, or both, mostly both.

Described time point: week 47, end of study. With topical imiquimod, each dose of the vaccine consisted of 300 ug of mutant IDH1 20-mer peptide. Concerning this clone: Its antigen remains unidentified.

Assay: immunoSEQ multiplex PCR; the TCRdb copy retains only in-frame clones and omits some. Among around 60,000 clones listed, 75% to 90% were seen once. This TCR was sampled from a man aged 25 to 40 with glioma. The sequencing here drew on PBMCs, taken from a glioma patient whose treatment included an IDH1 peptide vaccine.

The CDR3 region is CASSLDRMGGSGNTIYF. The CDR3 DNA is TGCGCCAGCAGCTTGGATCGGATGGGGGGCTCTGGAAACACCATATATTTT. The chain employs TRBV5-1 and TRBJ1-3; D possibly corresponds to TRBD1 (5 bases). Trimming left V 0 bases short and J 0 bases short, with 13 bases between. Germline V lookup: CDR1 SGHRS, CDR2 YFSETQ. This CDR3 comprises 17 residues.